Listed below are T cell receptor beta chains from one sample, sequenced in a study of T cell repertoires in cytomegalovirus infection. TCRdb reprocessed the reads via MiXCR and lists one record per CDR3 protein. The data hold approximately 34,000 distinct CDR3 sequences, with over 50% observed a single time. Antigens of these TCRs are unknown. The sample consisted of CD8+ T cells from cultured PBMCs, taken from culture after CMV antigen stimulation. These receptors all stem from a human donor in good health (CMV status not recorded). Some clones in this sample may be carry-over from other donors' samples. The CDR3 runs from the conserved cysteine through the conserved F or W. Fields, in order: J gene, clone size, CDR3 length, D gene, V gene, CDR3 protein, CDR3 DNA. A D gene is named only where the DNA matches it firmly. A clone size is listed for some rows: how often the clone was seen (once, few, many), or a class if it is expanded.

j_gene: TRBJ1-5
abundance: few
len: 17
d_gene: TRBD1
v_gene: TRBV11-3
CDR3aa: CASSFYGQGAWGQPQHF
CDR3nt: TGTGCCAGCAGCTTTTATGGACAGGGGGCATGGGGTCAGCCCCAGCATTTT

j_gene: TRBJ2-1
abundance: -
len: 15
d_gene: TRBD1
v_gene: TRBV9
CDR3aa: CASSPWDRGYNEQFF
CDR3nt: TGTGCCAGCAGCCCCTGGGACAGGGGCTACAATGAGCAGTTCTTC

j_gene: TRBJ2-1
abundance: -
len: 16
d_gene: -
v_gene: TRBV7-2
CDR3aa: CASSFSRRGNHNEQFF
CDR3nt: TGTGCCAGCAGCTTTTCCCGACGGGGGAATCACAATGAGCAGTTCTTC

j_gene: TRBJ2-2
abundance: -
len: 14
d_gene: TRBD1
v_gene: TRBV7-8
CDR3aa: CASSVGTVTGELFF
CDR3nt: TGTGCCAGCAGCGTTGGGACAGTCACCGGGGAGCTGTTTTTT

j_gene: TRBJ1-2
abundance: -
len: 14
d_gene: -
v_gene: TRBV5-4
CDR3aa: CASSSDRGDYGYTF
CDR3nt: TGTGCCAGCAGCTCGGACCGGGGGGACTATGGCTACACCTTC

j_gene: TRBJ2-2
abundance: few
len: 14
d_gene: -
v_gene: TRBV3-1
CDR3aa: CASSPRSVTGELFF
CDR3nt: TGTGCCAGCAGCCCCCGCTCGGTCACCGGGGAGCTGTTTTTT

j_gene: TRBJ2-2
abundance: -
len: 15
d_gene: TRBD2
v_gene: TRBV25-1
CDR3aa: CASRTGGANTGELFF
CDR3nt: TGTGCCAGCAGGACGGGGGGTGCGAACACCGGGGAGCTGTTTTTT

j_gene: TRBJ2-7
abundance: -
len: 15
d_gene: -
v_gene: TRBV4-1
CDR3aa: CASSQVVAQFYEQYF
CDR3nt: TGCGCCAGCAGCCAAGTGGTGGCACAGTTCTACGAGCAGTACTTC

j_gene: TRBJ2-7
abundance: -
len: 16
d_gene: TRBD1
v_gene: TRBV7-4
CDR3aa: CASSLSPGQGAYEQYF
CDR3nt: TGTGCCAGCAGCTTGTCACCGGGACAGGGGGCGTACGAGCAGTACTTC

j_gene: TRBJ1-2
abundance: -
len: 13
d_gene: TRBD1
v_gene: TRBV2
CDR3aa: CASSDQGDDGYTF
CDR3nt: TGTGCCAGCAGTGATCAGGGGGATGATGGCTACACCTTC

j_gene: TRBJ2-1
abundance: -
len: 19
d_gene: TRBD2
v_gene: TRBV7-4
CDR3aa: CASSFRPPAGVSSYNEQFF
CDR3nt: TGTGCCAGCAGTTTCCGGCCCCCAGCGGGAGTAAGCTCCTACAATGAGCAGTTCTTC

j_gene: TRBJ2-1
abundance: few
len: 18
d_gene: TRBD2
v_gene: TRBV27
CDR3aa: CASSLRSRLSGRIPEQFF
CDR3nt: TGTGCCAGCAGTCTCAGATCCCGTCTAAGCGGGAGGATACCTGAGCAGTTCTTC

j_gene: TRBJ2-3
abundance: many
len: 15
d_gene: TRBD2
v_gene: TRBV7-2
CDR3aa: CASSWPGRYTDTQYF
CDR3nt: TGTGCCAGCAGCTGGCCCGGGAGGTACACAGATACGCAGTATTTT

j_gene: TRBJ2-7
abundance: many
len: 14
d_gene: TRBD2
v_gene: TRBV20-1
CDR3aa: CSARSGLATYEQYF
CDR3nt: TGCAGTGCTAGAAGCGGACTAGCGACCTACGAGCAGTACTTC

j_gene: TRBJ1-1
abundance: few
len: 15
d_gene: -
v_gene: TRBV7-9
CDR3aa: CASSSPGTLNTEAFF
CDR3nt: TGTGCCAGCAGCTCGCCCGGGACACTGAACACTGAAGCTTTCTTT

j_gene: TRBJ2-2
abundance: -
len: 16
d_gene: -
v_gene: TRBV12-5
CDR3aa: CASRSDIDANTGELFF
CDR3nt: TGTGCTAGTCGATCCGACATAGACGCGAACACCGGGGAGCTGTTTTTT

j_gene: TRBJ1-2
abundance: few
len: 16
d_gene: -
v_gene: TRBV7-2
CDR3aa: CASSSGWGTQNYGYTF
CDR3nt: TGTGCCAGCAGTTCGGGATGGGGGACCCAGAACTATGGCTACACCTTC

j_gene: TRBJ1-1
abundance: -
len: 13
d_gene: TRBD1
v_gene: TRBV29-1
CDR3aa: CSVTGQGNTEAFF
CDR3nt: TGCAGCGTTACTGGACAGGGGAACACTGAAGCTTTCTTT

j_gene: TRBJ2-7
abundance: -
len: 15
d_gene: -
v_gene: TRBV7-8
CDR3aa: CASSLVVTPAYEQYF
CDR3nt: TGTGCCAGCAGCTTAGTCGTGACGCCTGCCTACGAGCAGTACTTC

j_gene: TRBJ2-1
abundance: -
len: 15
d_gene: TRBD2
v_gene: TRBV27
CDR3aa: CASGPISGREWEQFF
CDR3nt: TGTGCCAGCGGACCCATTAGCGGGAGGGAGTGGGAGCAGTTCTTC

j_gene: TRBJ2-1
abundance: -
len: 13
d_gene: -
v_gene: TRBV7-3
CDR3aa: CASAGGSYNEQFF
CDR3nt: TGTGCCAGCGCAGGAGGGTCTTACAATGAGCAGTTCTTC

j_gene: TRBJ1-2
abundance: -
len: 16
d_gene: TRBD1
v_gene: TRBV12-3/TRBV12-4
CDR3aa: CASTLWTGALNYGYTF
CDR3nt: TGTGCCAGCACCCTTTGGACAGGGGCCCTTAACTATGGCTACACCTTC

j_gene: TRBJ1-1
abundance: -
len: 14
d_gene: -
v_gene: TRBV4-1
CDR3aa: CASSLLGTNTEAFF
CDR3nt: TGCGCCAGCAGCCTACTAGGGACGAACACTGAAGCTTTCTTT

j_gene: TRBJ1-1
abundance: few
len: 13
d_gene: -
v_gene: TRBV7-7
CDR3aa: CASSRGPRTEAFF
CDR3nt: TGTGCTAGCAGTCGGGGTCCGCGCACTGAAGCTTTCTTT

j_gene: TRBJ1-1
abundance: -
len: 14
d_gene: -
v_gene: TRBV19
CDR3aa: CASSKAGAGTEAFF
CDR3nt: TGTGCCAGTAGTAAGGCAGGGGCGGGCACTGAAGCTTTCTTT

j_gene: TRBJ1-2
abundance: -
len: 14
d_gene: TRBD1
v_gene: TRBV28
CDR3aa: CASSPTGQLYGYTF
CDR3nt: TGTGCCAGCAGTCCTACGGGACAGCTCTATGGCTACACCTTC

j_gene: TRBJ2-4
abundance: -
len: 15
d_gene: TRBD2
v_gene: TRBV19
CDR3aa: CASSIGRGGKNIQYF
CDR3nt: TGTGCCAGTAGTATCGGGCGGGGGGGCAAAAACATTCAGTACTTC

j_gene: TRBJ2-7
abundance: -
len: 15
d_gene: -
v_gene: TRBV15
CDR3aa: CATSPYSSGPYEQYF
CDR3nt: TGTGCCACCAGCCCCTATTCCAGCGGGCCCTACGAGCAGTACTTC

j_gene: TRBJ2-5
abundance: few
len: 16
d_gene: -
v_gene: TRBV4-1
CDR3aa: CASSQDGQGSEETQYF
CDR3nt: TGCGCCAGCAGCCAAGATGGTCAAGGGAGCGAAGAGACCCAGTACTTC

j_gene: TRBJ2-1
abundance: -
len: 16
d_gene: TRBD1
v_gene: TRBV27
CDR3aa: CASSSRTGWPYNEQFF
CDR3nt: TGTGCCAGCAGTTCACGGACAGGGTGGCCCTACAATGAGCAGTTCTTC

j_gene: TRBJ2-1
abundance: few
len: 19
d_gene: TRBD1
v_gene: TRBV7-6
CDR3aa: CASSSPGQGLSSSYNEQFF
CDR3nt: TGTGCCAGCAGTAGCCCGGGACAGGGTCTCTCTAGCTCCTACAATGAGCAGTTCTTC

j_gene: TRBJ1-5
abundance: many
len: 16
d_gene: -
v_gene: TRBV30
CDR3aa: CAWSVGGLGRQRPQHF
CDR3nt: TGTGCCTGGAGTGTAGGGGGTTTGGGACGGCAAAGGCCCCAGCATTTT

j_gene: TRBJ1-1
abundance: -
len: 13
d_gene: -
v_gene: TRBV7-2
CDR3aa: CASSFTGLTEAFF
CDR3nt: TGTGCCAGCAGCTTTACAGGATTAACTGAAGCTTTCTTT

j_gene: TRBJ2-3
abundance: -
len: 12
d_gene: TRBD2
v_gene: TRBV28
CDR3aa: CASEREEDTQYF
CDR3nt: TGTGCCAGCGAGCGGGAGGAAGATACGCAGTATTTT

j_gene: TRBJ2-1
abundance: -
len: 14
d_gene: -
v_gene: TRBV4-1
CDR3aa: CASSQEVSVNEQFF
CDR3nt: TGCGCCAGCAGCCAAGAGGTGTCTGTCAATGAGCAGTTCTTC

j_gene: TRBJ1-4
abundance: few
len: 13
d_gene: TRBD1
v_gene: TRBV11-2
CDR3aa: CATRRTGDEKLFF
CDR3nt: TGTGCCACGCGTAGGACAGGGGATGAAAAACTGTTTTTT

j_gene: TRBJ2-1
abundance: -
len: 15
d_gene: TRBD2
v_gene: TRBV12-3/TRBV12-4
CDR3aa: CASSRSGRTLNEQFF
CDR3nt: TGTGCCAGCAGTCGTAGCGGGAGGACCCTCAATGAGCAGTTCTTC

j_gene: TRBJ2-1
abundance: few
len: 17
d_gene: TRBD2
v_gene: TRBV7-9
CDR3aa: CASSPIRQRDKDNEQFF
CDR3nt: TGTGCCAGCAGCCCCATCCGCCAGCGGGATAAGGACAATGAGCAGTTCTTC

j_gene: TRBJ1-2
abundance: few
len: 15
d_gene: -
v_gene: TRBV7-4
CDR3aa: CASSLFRGDDYGYTF
CDR3nt: TGTGCCAGCAGCTTATTCAGGGGCGATGACTATGGCTACACCTTC

j_gene: TRBJ2-3
abundance: -
len: 14
d_gene: TRBD1
v_gene: TRBV11-2
CDR3aa: CASSSQGAQDTQYF
CDR3nt: TGTGCCAGCAGCTCACAGGGGGCTCAAGATACGCAGTATTTT

j_gene: TRBJ2-7
abundance: few
len: 15
d_gene: -
v_gene: TRBV11-2
CDR3aa: CASPREDSPTYEQYF
CDR3nt: TGTGCCAGCCCCCGGGAGGACAGTCCGACCTACGAGCAGTACTTC

j_gene: TRBJ1-5
abundance: few
len: 12
d_gene: -
v_gene: TRBV28
CDR3aa: CASTPPRGAQHF
CDR3nt: TGTGCCAGCACTCCTCCTAGGGGGGCCCAGCATTTT

j_gene: TRBJ1-2
abundance: -
len: 14
d_gene: TRBD1
v_gene: TRBV12-3/TRBV12-4
CDR3aa: CASSPTGEMGGYTF
CDR3nt: TGTGCCAGCAGCCCGACAGGGGAGATGGGGGGCTACACCTTC